The entry that follows covers one TCR beta chain sequence. This sample was included in a study of blood T cell repertoires in COVID-19. Study in general: The analysed material was cDNA or gDNA that came from T cells, B-cell-depleted T cells, or PBMCs.

V dropped 10 bases and J dropped 5; count of bases not matched to a gene: 10. CDR3 length equals 14 residues. CDR1 SNHLY and CDR2 FYNNEI come from the germline V gene. Study processing details: The assay estimated nucleated cells by amplifying reference gene primers. Only in-frame clones appear in the TCRdb table, and some are missing; sequencing was by immunoSEQ multiplex PCR. The D gene and trimming were derived from the DNA, and the V and J assignments and clone size from that table. This sample has about 280,000 clones, with roughly 85% found just once. The chain recombines TRBV2 with TRBJ2-5; TRBD2 matches 10 bases. The TCR was taken from a man aged 50 to 60 with active or convalescent COVID-19. Sequences were obtained from peripheral blood. CDR3 bases: TGTGCCATCCCCGGGGAGCGGGAGGGGGAGACCCAGTACTTC. As protein: CAIPGEREGETQYF.